The 16 T cell receptor beta chains reported below all come from one sample, sequenced in a study of metastatic and nonmetastatic thyroid tumors. Until they underwent thyroid surgery, no patient had received any treatment. TCRdb re-analyzed the PCR reads through MiXCR. The sample has 39,000 or so clones; less than 50% are singletons. Sequenced input: tumor tissue. The receptors originated from a male donor with papillary thyroid cancer or a benign thyroid nodule (not recorded which). Some clones in this sample may be carry-over from other donors' samples.

J is TRBJ2-3 and V is TRBV15; maybe TRBD2 (6 bases). Trimming stripped 4 bases from V and 6 bases from J, with 11 bases between. Germline V gives CDR1 LNHNV, CDR2 YYDKDF (reference sequence). The CDR3 extends over 13 amino acids. The chain's CDR3 is CATSIGLSDTQYF. The CDR3 DNA sequence: TGTGCCACCAGCATCGGACTATCGGATACGCAGTATTTT.

The CDR3 DNA sequence: TGTGCCTGGAGTGCAATAGGGGGTGCAAACTATGGCTACACCTTC. Translated, it gives CAWSAIGGANYGYTF. The gene calls are TRBV30 and TRBJ1-2; possibly TRBD1 for D (6 bases). V was shortened by 1 base and J by 2 bases, with 14 bases between the two germline ends. The CDR3 contains 15 residues. Per the germline V gene, CDR1 is GTSNPN and CDR2 is SVGIG (reference sequence).

This clone was found a few times. The chain uses TRBV11-2 and TRBJ1-2; the match to TRBD1 covers 9 bases. The V gene's germline CDR1 is SGHAT and CDR2 FQNNGV. This CDR3 has 15 residues. With V trimmed by 5 bases and J by 3 bases, 7 bases remained unmatched. The CDR3 spells CASSAETGGHYGYTF. The CDR3 nucleotides are TGTGCCAGCAGCGCCGAGACAGGGGGGCACTATGGCTACACCTTC.

The CDR3 sequence is CASSQDGGIAGESYEQYF. The CDR3 region has the DNA TGCGCCAGCAGCCAAGATGGGGGAATAGCGGGAGAGTCCTACGAGCAGTACTTC. V is TRBV4-1 and J is TRBJ2-7, with 9 bases that match TRBD2. From germline, CDR1 is MGHRA and CDR2 YSYEKL. After removal of 0 bases from V and 1 base from J, the junction contained 10 bases not matched to a gene. The CDR3 covers 18 residues.

This clone was counted only a few times. The chain recombines TRBV6-1 with TRBJ1-2; no reliable D call. Between the trimmed V and J ends, which lost 5 bases and 3 bases, there was a span of 10 bases. The CDR3 length is 13 residues. Germline CDR1 MNHNS, CDR2 SASEGT. The CDR3 reads CASSLNIYYGYTF. CDR3 sequence (DNA): TGTGCCAGCAGTCTAAATATTTACTATGGCTACACCTTC.

This clone was observed at least ten times. The CDR3 DNA reads TGTGCCAGCAGCCTAGAACCGGAGGGGTCCTACAATGAGCAGTTCTTC. This translates into CASSLEPEGSYNEQFF. The chain uses TRBV4-2 and TRBJ2-1; maybe TRBD2 (6 bases). Trimming pared 4 bases from V and 1 base from J, leaving 14 bases between. Germline V gene lookup returns CDR1 LGHNA and CDR2 YNFKEQ. The CDR3 sequence is 16 residues long.

This chain links TRBV20-1 with TRBJ2-1, with 13 bases identical to TRBD2. Germline-derived CDR1 and CDR2 are DFQATT and SNEGSKA (reference sequence). J was trimmed by 8 bases and V by 5 bases; bases with no gene match: 9. The CDR3 covers 15 residues. The CDR3 region is CSALSLAGGRDEQFF. DNA of the CDR3: TGCAGTGCTCTTTCACTAGCGGGAGGGCGAGATGAGCAGTTCTTC.

The chain uses TRBV18 and TRBJ1-5; no definite D call. The CDR3 has 14 residues. In germline, CDR1 is KGHSH, CDR2 LQKENI. Trimming shortened V by 2 bases and J by 5 bases, and 10 bases separated the two germline ends. This chain's CDR3 is CASSPGFVDQPQHF. The DNA of the CDR3 is TGTGCCAGCTCACCAGGGTTCGTCGATCAGCCCCAGCATTTT.

The DNA for the CDR3 is TGTGCCAGCAGTGGGGTGGGGGGCACTAATCAGCCCCAGCATTTT. Translated: CASSGVGGTNQPQHF. This chain joins TRBV28 and TRBJ1-5; maybe TRBD1 (6 bases). Looked up from germline, CDR1 is MDHEN and CDR2 is SYDVKM. The ends were cut back, 5 bases at V and 4 bases at J, with 15 bases in the middle. This CDR3 has 15 amino acids.

The chain joins TRBV5-1 to TRBJ2-7, with 8 bases matching TRBD1. CDR3 size: 13 residues. V lost 3 bases and J lost 9; bases outside the gene matches: 8. Germline-derived CDR1 and CDR2 are SGHRS and YFSETQ. CDR3 sequence (DNA): TGCGCCAGCAGCTCGGACAGGGTCTTTGGGCAGTACTTC. Residues: CASSSDRVFGQYF. The full variable domain, in which reference TRBV5-1 and TRBJ2-7 provide the parts outside the CDR3, is KAGVTQTPRYLIKTRGQQVTLSCSPISGHRSVSWYQQTPGQGLQFLFEYFSETQRNKGNFPGRFSGRQFSNSRSEMNVSTLELGDSALYLCASSSDRVFGQYFGPGTRLTVT.

The chain has TRBV4-1 and TRBJ1-6; a possible D gene is TRBD1 (5 bases). Germline CDR1 is MGHRA and CDR2 is YSYEKL. The V and J ends lost 0 bases and 8 bases respectively, with 11 bases between them. The CDR3 is 15 amino acids. For the CDR3, the DNA is TGCGCCAGCAGCCAAGATATGGGGGTGGATTCACCCCTCCACTTT. Protein: CASSQDMGVDSPLHF.

This clone was observed a handful of times. J is TRBJ1-5 and V is TRBV4-1; D is perhaps TRBD1 (6 bases). CDR3 length: 14 residues. Germline-derived CDR1 and CDR2 are MGHRA and YSYEKL. Trimming took off 9 bases at V and 5 bases at J, with 17 bases between the two ends. The chain's CDR3 is CARKTSEGDQPQHF. In DNA form, the CDR3 reads TGCGCCAGGAAAACCTCGGAGGGGGATCAGCCCCAGCATTTT.

The genes are TRBV5-1 and TRBJ2-1, with D possibly being TRBD2 (6 bases). V shed 7 bases and J shed 4 bases, with 15 bases lying between them. This CDR3 comprises 14 residues. Germline V gene data show CDR1 as SGHRS and CDR2 as YFSETQ. In DNA form, the CDR3 reads TGCGCCAGCCGACCAGGAGGGGCGTACAATGAGCAGTTCTTC. This codes for CASRPGGAYNEQFF.

The gene calls are TRBV28 and TRBJ1-2, with TRBD1 matching over 7 bases. The CDR3 extends over 13 amino acids. The V gene's germline CDR1 is MDHEN and CDR2 SYDVKM. V was clipped by 2 bases and J by 6 bases; unmatched bases: 3. The DNA of the CDR3 is TGTGCCAGCAGTTTAGCAGGGGGAGATGGCTACACCTTC. This encodes CASSLAGGDGYTF.

This clone has more than one count but fewer than ten. The chain links TRBV29-1 to TRBJ1-5; D ambiguous. The CDR3 loop spans 13 amino acids. Germline V CDR1 and CDR2: SQVTM, ANQGSEA. V lost 6 bases and J lost 4, with 13 bases in between. In nucleotides, the CDR3 is TGCAGCGTCGCGTCCGGCCTAAATCAGCCCCAGCATTTT. Its protein product is CSVASGLNQPQHF.

The chain uses TRBV7-2 and TRBJ2-2; D is perhaps TRBD1 (6 bases). Trimming removed 5 bases at V and 6 bases at J, with 13 bases between. The CDR3 loop spans 14 amino acids. Germline CDR1 SGHTA, CDR2 FQGNSA. CDR3 nucleotide sequence: TGTGCCAGCAGCCAGGGGACGTTCCCCGGGGAGCTGTTTTTT. Residues: CASSQGTFPGELFF.